A single sample is the source of the 17 T cell receptor beta chains below, sequenced in a study of OX40 agonist ivuxolimab in advanced cancers. Method: immunoSEQ multiplex PCR; TCRdb's copy keeps in-frame clones and lacks some. The sample carries some 99,000 clones, around 90% recorded once. The starting material was CD4+ or CD8+ T cells sorted from blood, obtained in a trial of the OX40 agonist ivuxolimab. These TCRs come from an adult with an advanced solid tumor such as melanoma, head and neck, liver or kidney cancer.

The rearrangement joins TRBV10-2 to TRBJ2-1; D unresolved. The germline CDR1 and CDR2 sequences are WSHSY and SAAADI. V was cut by 6 bases and J by 4 bases, with 13 bases left in between. The CDR3 loop spans 14 amino acids. The CDR3 nucleotides are TGCGCCAGCAGAACACCGATGGGATACAATGAGCAGTTCTTC. Translating gives CASRTPMGYNEQFF.

V and J are TRBV18 and TRBJ1-5; the D is unclear. V was trimmed by 2 bases and J by 11 bases, leaving 13 bases between them. This CDR3 is 13 amino acids long. Germline assignment: CDR1 KGHSH and CDR2 LQKENI. CDR3 sequence: CASSPEGGMTQHF. The CDR3, as DNA: TGTGCCAGCTCACCAGAAGGTGGTATGACCCAGCATTTT. Looking up the rest from reference TRBV18 and TRBJ1-5 gives the full variable domain: NAGVMQNPRHLVRRRGQEARLRCSPMKGHSHVYWYRQLPEEGLKFMVYLQKENIIDESGMPKERFSAEFPKEGPSILRIQQVVRGDSAAYFCASSPEGGMTQHFGDGTRLSIL.

This sequence joins TRBV6-1 and TRBJ1-2, with D perhaps TRBD1 (5 bases). Trimming took 10 bases from V and 8 from J, leaving 23 bases between them. This CDR3 region has 14 residues. From germline, CDR1 is MNHNS and CDR2 SASEGT. The DNA for the CDR3 is TGTGCCAACCTGGGGGATTCTATGTTCGGAGGCTACACCTTC. This sequence encodes CANLGDSMFGGYTF.

J is TRBJ2-5 and V is TRBV11-1, with unresolved D. The tail of the sequence fits TRBJ2-7 better, so the J call may be wrong. The CDR3 runs 12 residues. Germline loops: CDR1 SGHAT, CDR2 FQDESV (reference sequence). The CDR3 sequence is CASSRETYEQYF. The CDR3, as DNA: TGTGCCAGCAGCCGAGAGACCTACGAGCAGTACTTC.

The genes are TRBV28 and TRBJ1-2; 8 bases align to TRBD1. The CDR3 has 16 residues. After removal of 1 base from V and 3 bases from J, the junction contained 7 bases not matched to a gene. The V gene's germline CDR1 is MDHEN and CDR2 SYDVKM. CDR3: CASSLLGQVIDYGYTF. The CDR3 nucleotides are TGTGCCAGCAGTTTATTGGGACAGGTTATTGACTATGGCTACACCTTC.

V gene TRBV7-9 combines with J gene TRBJ2-2; D is perhaps TRBD1 or TRBD2 (5 bases each). V lost 4 bases and J 7 bases, leaving 16 bases between the germline ends. The V gene's germline CDR1 is SEHNR and CDR2 FQNEAQ (reference sequence). The CDR3 covers 15 residues. This CDR3 reads CASSSLTGRSGELFF. The CDR3 coding sequence is TGTGCCAGCAGCTCTTTAACGGGACGCAGCGGGGAGCTGTTTTTT.

Here the CDR3 DNA reads TGTGCCAGCAGTCCGACTCAGACGGGGGCCAACGTCCTGACTTTC. It specifies CASSPTQTGANVLTF. The chain employs TRBV28 and TRBJ2-6; no definite D call. The CDR3 totals 15 residues. Germline lookup yields CDR1 MDHEN and CDR2 SYDVKM. V lost 5 bases, J lost 4 bases, and 12 bases lay in between.

The rearrangement joins TRBV7-9 to TRBJ2-3; 7 bases match TRBD1. CDR1 and CDR2 from the germline V gene are SEHNR and FQNEAQ (reference sequence). This CDR3 comprises 15 residues. With V trimmed by 4 bases and J by 7 bases, 11 bases remained unmatched. CDR3: CASSSHDRALNTQYF. Here the CDR3 DNA reads TGTGCCAGCAGCTCCCACGACAGGGCATTAAATACGCAGTATTTT.

This clone occurred once. The V and J genes are TRBV28 and TRBJ1-2; the D gene is possibly TRBD1 (5 bases). The CDR3 length is 16 residues. With 4 bases removed from V and 4 bases from J, the gap between germline ends came to 19 bases. In germline, CDR1 is MDHEN, CDR2 SYDVKM. CDR3 region: CASSSPGPQMGYGYTF. Written as DNA, the CDR3 is TGTGCCAGCAGTTCGCCGGGACCACAGATGGGCTATGGCTACACCTTC.

The count of this clone is one. This chain uses TRBV18 with TRBJ2-1, with 8 bases fitting TRBD2. The CDR3 covers 14 residues. Germline trimming cut 4 bases from V and 9 bases from J; bases unmatched to any gene: 8. Germline values: CDR1 KGHSH, CDR2 LQKENI. CDR3 loop: CASSLSGGSGEQFF. The CDR3 bases are TGTGCCAGCTCACTGAGCGGGGGTAGTGGTGAGCAGTTCTTC.

The chain uses TRBV28 and TRBJ2-7; 7 bases fit TRBD2. Looked up from germline, CDR1 is MDHEN and CDR2 is SYDVKM. The V gene end was trimmed by 5 bases and the J gene end by 9 bases; junction bases not matched to a gene: 13. CDR3 size: 14 residues. CDR3 DNA: TGTGCCAGCAGTCCCCGCGGGAGCAGCGCGGGGCAGTACTTC. Amino acid sequence: CASSPRGSSAGQYF.

Turning to this clone: A read error is likely, as this CDR3 ends without the conserved phenylalanine or tryptophan. This chain links TRBV7-9 with TRBJ1-6; D is unclear. CDR1 and CDR2 (germline): SEHNR, FQNEAQ (reference sequence). CDR3 length equals 16 residues. Trimming pared 3 bases from V and 2 bases from J, leaving 11 bases between. CDR3 residues: CASSFSVSTYNSPLHL. CDR3 nucleotides: TGTGCCAGCAGCTTTTCGGTCAGCACCTATAATTCACCCCTCCACCTT.

The chain joins TRBV5-1 to TRBJ2-6; possible D gene TRBD2, 5 bases. Germline V CDR1 and CDR2: SGHRS, YFSETQ. V was clipped by 1 base and J by 2 bases, with 10 bases between them. The CDR3 covers 16 residues. The CDR3, as DNA: TGCGCCAGCAGCTTGCGAGGGTTTACTGGGGCCAACGTCCTGACTTTC. Protein: CASSLRGFTGANVLTF.

This clone came up once. V gene TRBV9 combines with J gene TRBJ1-2, with unresolved D. The V gene's germline CDR1 is SGDLS and CDR2 YYNGEE. The CDR3 loop spans 15 amino acids. V was trimmed by 4 bases and J by 7 bases, leaving 20 bases between them. Written as DNA, the CDR3 is TGTGCCAGCAGCTCAGGACCGAGCGTTTTGGGTGGCTACACCTTC. Translation gives CASSSGPSVLGGYTF.

V and J are TRBV9 and TRBJ2-3; D call uncertain. Germline-derived CDR1 and CDR2 are SGDLS and YYNGEE. Trimming removed 5 bases from V and 0 bases from J, with 7 bases in between. The CDR3 loop spans 13 amino acids. CDR3 loop: CASREESTDTQYF. CDR3 in DNA: TGTGCCAGCAGAGAGGAGAGCACAGATACGCAGTATTTT.

J is TRBJ2-1 and V is TRBV11-2, with D perhaps TRBD1 (6 bases). V dropped 4 bases and J dropped 10 bases, with 14 bases sitting between them. The CDR3 loop spans 13 amino acids. The germline gives CDR1 SGHAT, CDR2 FQNNGV. The CDR3 sequence: CASSSSGALEQFF. The DNA for the CDR3 is TGTGCCAGCAGCTCCTCAGGGGCTTTGGAGCAGTTCTTC.

This chain connects TRBV5-1 to TRBJ1-2, with D tentatively TRBD1 (5 bases). V was cut by 3 bases and J by 0 bases, with 9 bases left in between. CDR3 size: 14 residues. The germline V gene has CDR1 SGHRS and CDR2 YFSETQ. This CDR3 reads CASSWDGANYGYTF. The CDR3 bases are TGCGCCAGCAGCTGGGACGGGGCTAACTATGGCTACACCTTC.